The present T cell receptor (beta chain) was sequenced within a study of blood T cell repertoires in COVID-19. Sequencing used immunoSEQ multiplex PCR; TCRdb keeps in-frame clones, though not all of them. The sample yields about 120,000 clones, approximately 84% seen once. Germline V gives CDR1 LNHNV, CDR2 YYDKDF (reference sequence). Losses at the gene ends were 0 bases for V and 1 base for J; bases not matched to a gene: 12. The CDR3 sequence is 20 residues long. Sample: peripheral blood. This sequence joins TRBV15 and TRBJ2-1; TRBD2 agrees at 10 bases. This sequence originates from a man in his 70s with acute or convalescent COVID-19. The CDR3 nucleotides are TGTGCCACCAGCAGAGATTGGCGTGATACGGGACTAGCGTCCTACAATGAGCAGTTCTTC. Translation: CATSRDWRDTGLASYNEQFF.